This TCR beta chain was documented in a study of cytomegalovirus exposure and HLA in healthy donors (dated by TCRdb to about 2017). Study-level background: In an earlier analysis of roughly 590 of the donors, 276 Gb of sequence data and 120 million or so unique TCR beta sequences from about 190 million T cells were reported. An early release that covered about 600 HLA-typed donors contained approximately 300 gigabases of sequencing data and about 84 million unique TCR sequences. Of the roughly 400 genotyped donors, 80% to 90% were placed in the genetic ancestry cluster associated with self-reported Caucasian donors. The aim of the study was to test whether cataloging public T cell receptors could identify signatures of past pathogen exposure. The T cell repertoires of some 670 subjects were profiled by immunosequencing and related to cytomegalovirus serostatus. A separate validation cohort of over 95 different subjects was used in addition to the approximately 610-subject first cohort. The study combined high-throughput TCR immunosequencing, statistical association of individual TCRs with disease status, and machine learning to predict cytomegalovirus infection status. To study patterns of TCR occurrence, a later analysis re-analyzed previously published TCR beta repertoires from 550 to 800 donors and added high-resolution HLA genotyping. The later analysis used no new phenotypic data to find candidate immune exposures, relying instead on TCR beta sequences and their occurrence across donors. An earlier analysis of 587 of the donors used high-throughput TCR beta sequencing to judge whether each TCR beta V gene segment behaved as functional or pseudogenic. Donor age, sex, ethnicity and CMV serostatus were compiled together with the repertoire data. A later genetic analysis took genome-wide SNP genotypes for about three fifths of the roughly 700 donors and used that subset as a discovery cohort. Every repertoire in the discovery cohort had been generated on one and the same sequencing platform. HLA typing covered class I and class II loci at four-digit resolution. Typing coverage varied by locus: about 629-630 donors for A, B, C, DRB1 and DQB1; about 520 for DQA1; over 600 for DPA1; more than 450 for DPB1. Four to six DR-DQ haplotypes were handled as single units for association and clustering, since linkage in the cohort was strong. Among roughly 400 genotyped donors of the cohort, an average of approximately 240,000 unique TCR beta nucleotide sequences were sequenced per donor, about a sixth of them non-productive. Results the study describes overall, beyond this receptor: Most CMV-associated TCR beta chains appeared to be HLA-restricted in a later analysis, and the HLA associations seemed to be driven largely by CMV exposure. The study listed around 160 TCR beta chains as associated with cytomegalovirus. Some IMGT-functional V segments, including TRBV6-2 and TRBV6-3, could not be told apart with the 87-base-pair reads, so those segments were excluded. Most TCR sequences were seen in very few donors, while some public TCRs were found in many individuals. For the cohort, immune exposure information was limited to CMV serostatus. In a later analysis, several top co-occurrence clusters were reported to appear linked to parvovirus B19, influenza, CMV and Epstein-Barr virus. Because HLA typing was unavailable for some donors at each locus, only the typed subset was used in association tests. Because counts were too low, about 15 rarely observed V segments, including chromosome 9 orphons, were left out of the earlier analysis of 587 of the donors. In an earlier analysis of some 540 of the donors, most TCR beta V segments appeared in productive rearrangements about 87% or about 30% of the time, broadly matching IMGT annotations. When HLA alleles, especially DR and DQ, strongly co-occurred, TCR associations were difficult to assign to individual alleles. In a later analysis, HLA-associated TCR beta chains were found to be more clonally expanded and to have lower generation probabilities than equally common non-associated chains. The authors suggested that the approach could potentially be generalized to other disease states and immunological phenotypes. The sequencing pipeline was judged likely to have produced a cluster of highly shared sequence variants as a technical artifact. At a false discovery rate of 0.05, a later analysis linked 15,000 to 20,000 TCR beta sequences to specific HLA alleles. This cohort had only TCR beta chains sequenced, and the lack of alpha or paired-chain data limited which features could be detected. The classifier was reported to diagnose cytomegalovirus status with high specificity and sensitivity in both the original cohort and the validation cohort. In vitro tests confirmed that a few of the cytomegalovirus-associated TCR beta chains recognize cytomegalovirus antigens. A later genetic analysis associated a missense DCLRE1C variant with V-gene and J-gene trimming of TCR beta chains, and an independent cohort replicated the association. Linkage disequilibrium might explain the correlated functional status among segregating V segments, but an unknown experimental factor could not be excluded. Roughly uniform sequencing depth across donors was assumed in presence/absence analyses, although this assumption may not hold. In a later analysis, TCR association rates were found to vary across HLA loci, with the most associated TCRs seen for DRB1 alleles and the fewest for HLA-C alleles. According to a later genetic analysis, donors in an Asian-associated ancestry cluster had fewer N-insertions in productive TCRs than the roughly 700-donor mean. A further reported finding was that TCR beta sequences accurately predicted the HLA-A and HLA-B alleles for most subjects in the first cohort.

The library came from the immunoSEQ multiplex PCR assay. A mixture of 60 forward primers for TCR Vbeta segments and 13 reverse primers for TCR Jbeta segments was used in the multiplex PCR. Amplification of the CDR3 region of rearranged TCR beta genes was performed with a multiplex PCR assay on genomic DNA. On the Illumina HiSeq System, the amplified TCR beta libraries were sequenced as 87-base-pair reads. The paper's data handling went like this. A later analysis counted some 80 million unique TCR beta chains across the approximately 700 repertoires, and approximately 11 million of these chains were shared by at least two donors. Raw reads were error-corrected and collapsed into unique sequences by a nearest-neighbor algorithm in which closely related sequences were merged to remove PCR and sequencing errors. CDR3 sequences were aligned to IMGT reference sequences to assign V, D and J gene segments. For a sequence to be retained, a match of at least six nucleotides to both a V gene segment and a J gene segment was required. A rearrangement counted as productive if the CDR3 had no stop codons and remained in frame with V and J, and every other rearrangement counted as non-productive. CDR3 was defined according to IMGT convention as the region running from the second conserved V-encoded cysteine to the conserved J-encoded phenylalanine. The earlier analysis of about 640 of the donors excluded any sequence lacking an unambiguous match to a single V gene segment. In an earlier analysis of 500 to 750 of the donors, V segments were called functional above 56.7% productive rearrangements and were called segregating when the between-donor standard deviation exceeded 5%. To diagnose cytomegalovirus status from the catalog of TCR beta chain sequences, a statistical classification framework was built. V and J gene assignment, in a later analysis, came from comparing TCR nucleotide sequences with IMGT/GENE-DB human TR gene sequences. In a later analysis, CDR3 sequences and most-parsimonious VDJ recombination scenarios were assigned using the TCRdist pipeline. A later analysis defined each TCR beta chain by its CDR3 amino acid sequence plus V-gene family, and excluded reads lacking a unique V-gene family. As a way to deal with suspected cross-contamination and a sequencing artifact, a later analysis dropped approximately 590 nucleotide sequences that were highly shared and had low generation probability. In a later analysis, a clonal expansion index was calculated for each public chain from normalized within-repertoire ranks of inferred template counts. In a later analysis, generation probabilities were computed with a VDJ recombination model fitted to out-of-frame rearrangements, and the resulting probabilities were checked against IGoR. In a later analysis, TCR-TCR, TCR-HLA and TCR-CMV co-occurrence was scored with hypergeometric tests, and a repertoire-size bias correction was applied to TCR pairs. A later analysis estimated false discovery rates by permuting HLA or CMV assignments 20 times. In a later analysis, co-occurring TCRs were grouped with DBSCAN, and TCRdist sequence similarity was added when clustering was performed within HLA-allele-positive subsets. Co-occurrence clustering excluded repertoires with fewer than 30,000 or more than 120,000 public chains, plus five with anomalous nucleotide sharing. TCRdb stores this immuneACCESS table with in-frame sequences only. Part of the clones is absent; in the studies checked, under half of the shortfall reflects unresolved V genes, and no reason is known for the rest. V and J calls and clone size follow that table, whereas D and trimming were derived from the DNA. This sample's records show about 160,000 clones. Roughly 1.3% of the sample goes to the ten largest clones.

Regarding this clone: Its antigen has not been determined.

The cohort comprised 670 or so healthy bone marrow donors. At the time of sampling, every cohort member was nominally healthy, though immune exposures that went unrecorded were likely present. The donor was CMV seronegative and was included in the group of a few hundred seronegative cohort members. Every donor gave a peripheral blood sample, and the peripheral blood mononuclear cells from that sample were used for TCR beta sequencing. The Qiagen DNeasy Blood Extraction Kit was used to extract genomic DNA from the blood cell samples. From a lookup of the germline V gene, CDR1 and CDR2 are MNHEY and SVGAGI. V gives up 0 bases and J gives up 5 bases, and the segment between their germline ends measures 17 bases. Spanning cysteine to phenylalanine, the CDR3 consists of 16 amino acids. Only CDR3 DNA remains: 48 bases, in frame from the first base.

The TCR was taken from a woman in her sixties or seventies in good health and CMV-seronegative. The specimen was PBMCs. The chain employs TRBV6-5 and TRBJ2-7; the D gene is perhaps TRBD2, on 5 matching bases. Read as DNA, the sequence is TGTGCCAGCAGTTACTCGAATAGGCGGACTGGAGACGAGCAGTACTTC. Its coded protein is CASSYSNRRTGDEQYF.